What follows is one TCR beta chain and its context. Its matching antigen is unknown. The germline V gene encodes CDR1 LGHNT and CDR2 FRNRAP. This CDR3 spans 15 amino acids. This sample was included in a study of monozygotic twins with inflammatory bowel disease. Study conclusions and caveats: Patients with IBD had less TCRbeta diversity (inverse Simpson) than their healthy co-twins. A single strong IBD-associated signal or clonotype was not supported by the findings.

Using TCRalpha and TCRbeta cDNA, the researchers carried out two nested PCRs that lasted approximately 16 and 10 cycles. TCRdb reworked the 5' RACE reads into one entry per CDR3 protein, no DNA. The sample holds around 370,000 distinct CDR3 sequences. Whole blood that had not undergone T cell sorting provided the isolated total RNA. The gene calls are TRBV12-5 and TRBJ2-5; TCRdb reports TRBD1, a call that lacks DNA to check it against. Sequenced input: blood. The TCR sequence derives from a human donor with ulcerative colitis or Crohn's disease, or a healthy co-twin of an affected twin (not recorded which). CDR3 sequence: CASGQGQGAGETQYF.